The source of this T cell receptor beta chain is a study of blood T cell repertoires in COVID-19. Study context: Sources were T cells, B-cell-depleted T cells, or PBMCs; the material itself was cDNA or gDNA.

Under the authors' procedure: Reference gene primer amplification yielded estimated nucleated cell counts. Data came from immunoSEQ multiplex PCR; TCRdb stores just in-frame clones and leaves some out. The V and J calls and clone size come from that table; D and trimming were worked out from the DNA. The sample has 85,000 to 130,000 clones, roughly 90% seen once; the top ten hold roughly 5.5%. The ends lost 5 bases at V and 2 bases at J; junction bases unmatched: 3. From germline, CDR1 is SQVTM and CDR2 ANQGSEA. This CDR3 comprises 13 residues. The sequence was collected from a human donor in a cohort sampled during active COVID-19. The sample consisted of peripheral blood. This chain uses TRBV29-1 with TRBJ1-3, with 7 bases identical to TRBD1. CDR3 sequence: CSVTTGAGNTIYF. The CDR3 DNA follows: TGCAGCGTTACAACAGGGGCTGGAAACACCATATATTTT.